The 6 T cell receptor beta chains below were found in one sample sequenced in a study of blood T cell repertoires in COVID-19 (dated by TCRdb to between 2020 and 2021). Libraries were built with the immunoSEQ multiplex PCR assay. Here the immuneACCESS table is served through TCRdb, limited to in-frame sequences with V and J called. Missing clones are a known gap in these copies; in checked studies unresolved V genes cover under half, and the rest lacks a known reason. The sample table contains 250,000 to 300,000 clones; only one count was recorded for around 90% of them. Together, the top ten hold 2% to 2.5% of the sample. Sequencing was carried out using peripheral blood. These receptors came from a man in his fifties or sixties with acute or convalescent COVID-19.

This clone came up a few times. The same CDR3 can be traced to other DNA sequences in this sample. This chain joins TRBV30 and TRBJ1-1; D possibly corresponds to TRBD1 (6 bases). Germline V gene lookup returns CDR1 GTSNPN and CDR2 SVGIG (reference sequence). The germline V and J ends were trimmed by 0 bases and 1 base, with 6 bases remaining between them. This CDR3 has 13 amino acids. CDR3 sequence reads: CAWSVGGNTEAFF. DNA for the CDR3: TGTGCCTGGAGTGTAGGGGGGAACACTGAAGCTTTCTTT.

The chain recombines TRBV10-3 with TRBJ2-3; a possible D gene is TRBD2 (5 bases). Germline loops: CDR1 ENHRY, CDR2 SYGVKD. The V end was cut by 0 bases, the J end by 1 base, with 14 bases between. This CDR3 is 17 amino acids long. As DNA, the CDR3 is TGTGCCATCAGTGAGTCACCACTAGTGGACGGCACAGATACGCAGTATTTT. This sequence encodes CAISESPLVDGTDTQYF.

This clone has a single count. The rearrangement uses TRBV10-3 and TRBJ2-7, with TRBD1 matching 8 bases. Per the germline V gene, CDR1 is ENHRY and CDR2 is SYGVKD. With 3 bases clipped from V and 3 bases from J, the junction kept 7 bases outside the gene matches. The length of the CDR3 is 15 residues. CDR3 nucleotides: TGTGCCATCAGTGATGGTGGGACAGGAATCTACGAGCAGTACTTC. This sequence encodes CAISDGGTGIYEQYF.

The genes are TRBV18 and TRBJ2-1; 8 bases fit TRBD1. Per the germline V gene, CDR1 is KGHSH and CDR2 is LQKENI. V shed 4 bases, J shed 6 bases, and the junction held 5 bases outside the gene matches. The CDR3 totals 14 residues. The CDR3 spells CASSLGTGPNEQFF. CDR3 nucleotide sequence: TGTGCCAGCTCACTAGGGACAGGCCCCAATGAGCAGTTCTTC.

The chain joins TRBV18 to TRBJ1-1, with 9 bases fitting TRBD1. V was clipped by 8 bases and J by 0 bases; unmatched bases: 7. The CDR3 is made up of 15 amino acids. Germline V gene sequence: CDR1 KGHSH, CDR2 LQKENI. The CDR3 coding sequence is TGTGCCAGCACGAGACAGGGGGGGATGAACACTGAAGCTTTCTTT. Translation: CASTRQGGMNTEAFF. The entire variable domain, with the rest obtained from reference TRBV18 and TRBJ1-1, is as follows: NAGVMQNPRHLVRRRGQEARLRCSPMKGHSHVYWYRQLPEEGLKFMVYLQKENIIDESGMPKERFSAEFPKEGPSILRIQQVVRGDSAAYFCASTRQGGMNTEAFFGQGTRLTVV.

The genes are TRBV20-1 and TRBJ1-2; the match to TRBD1 covers 10 bases. The V and J ends lost 3 bases and 7 bases, in that order; junction bases with no gene match: 11. This CDR3 spans 15 amino acids. The V gene's germline CDR1 is DFQATT and CDR2 SNEGSKA (reference sequence). The CDR3 loop is CSASRIRDRGPGYTF. CDR3 coding DNA: TGCAGTGCTAGTCGCATACGGGACAGGGGACCTGGCTACACCTTC.